A single sample gave rise to the 7 T cell receptor beta chains below, sequenced in a study of cytomegalovirus exposure and HLA in healthy donors listed by TCRdb under 2017. Receptor libraries were prepared by the immunoSEQ multiplex PCR assay. A mixture of 60 forward primers for TCR Vbeta segments and 13 reverse primers for TCR Jbeta segments was used in the multiplex PCR. Imported from immuneACCESS, the table was reduced by TCRdb to in-frame sequences with V and J called. These copies leave out some clones; in studies compared against another copy, an unresolved V gene accounts for under half, and the cause of the remainder is not known. The sample table lists some 120,000 clones, more than 80% of them with a count of one. Together, the top ten hold 6% to 8% of the sample. What was sequenced was PBMCs. These receptors were collected from a woman aged 30 to 39 in good health and CMV-seropositive.

V usage is TRBV7-9 and J usage is TRBJ2-3; 13 bases map to TRBD2. The CDR3 covers 17 residues. J lost 4 bases, V lost 5 bases, and 9 bases had no gene match. The V gene's germline CDR1 is SEHNR and CDR2 FQNEAQ (reference sequence). The CDR3 is CASSLTLAGGFADTQYF. The CDR3 DNA reads TGTGCCAGCAGCCTGACACTAGCGGGAGGGTTTGCAGATACGCAGTATTTT.

This clone is classed as large. The genes are TRBV10-3 and TRBJ1-1, with D possibly matching TRBD1 (5 bases). This CDR3 comprises 17 residues. The germline CDR1 and CDR2 sequences are ENHRY and SYGVKD. V was trimmed by 3 bases and J by 1 base, leaving 18 bases between them. The CDR3 DNA sequence: TGTGCCATCAGTGAACGGATTGACACAGGCCAGAACACTGAAGCTTTCTTT. This encodes CAISERIDTGQNTEAFF.

CDR3 coding DNA: TGTGCCAGCAGCTTAGAGGGGCCGAACACTGAAGCTTTCTTT. Its protein is CASSLEGPNTEAFF. The rearrangement uses TRBV7-9 and TRBJ1-1; a possible D gene is TRBD1 (5 bases). Between the trimmed V and J ends, which lost 1 base and 1 base, there was a span of 7 bases. Germline loops: CDR1 SEHNR, CDR2 FQNEAQ (reference sequence). This CDR3 is built from 14 residues.

This chain connects TRBV2 to TRBJ2-1; D unclear. CDR3 length: 14 residues. V dropped 3 bases and J dropped 2 bases, with 8 bases sitting between them. CDR1 is SNHLY, CDR2 FYNNEI, per germline. The CDR3 nucleotides are TGTGCCAGCAGTGACGCAGCGCCCTACAATGAGCAGTTCTTC. Translated: CASSDAAPYNEQFF. Complete variable domain (other parts from reference TRBV2 and TRBJ2-1): EPEVTQTPSHQVTQMGQEVILRCVPISNHLYFYWYRQILGQKVEFLVSFYNNEISEKSEIFDDQFSVERPDGSNFTLKIRSTKLEDSAMYFCASSDAAPYNEQFFGPGTRLTVL.

The chain uses TRBV9 and TRBJ2-1; perhaps TRBD1 as D (5 bases). Germline loops: CDR1 SGDLS, CDR2 YYNGEE. CDR3 length: 16 residues. Trimming shortened V by 0 bases and J by 2 bases, and 12 bases separated the two germline ends. The CDR3 DNA sequence: TGTGCCAGCAGCGTAGAAGGGGAAGGAACCTACAATGAGCAGTTCTTC. Amino acids: CASSVEGEGTYNEQFF. The full variable domain, with the rest looked up from reference TRBV9 and TRBJ2-1, is DSGVTQTPKHLITATGQRVTLRCSPRSGDLSVYWYQQSLDQGLQFLIQYYNGEERAKGNILERFSAQQFPDLHSELNLSSLELGDSALYFCASSVEGEGTYNEQFFGPGTRLTVL.

CDR3 DNA: TGTGCCAGCAGCTTCCGGGACAGGGGACCCCAGTACTTC. Protein sequence: CASSFRDRGPQYF. V and J are TRBV7-3 and TRBJ2-5; 10 bases are shared with TRBD1. The CDR3 loop spans 13 amino acids. The germline gives CDR1 SGHTA, CDR2 FQGTGA. The V and J ends lost 3 bases and 9 bases, in that order; junction bases with no gene match: 4. The variable domain in full, with the rest retrieved from reference TRBV7-3 and TRBJ2-5, is GAGVSQTPSNKVTEKGKYVELRCDPISGHTALYWYRQSLGQGPEFLIYFQGTGAADDSGLPNDRFFAVRPEGSVSTLKIQRTERGDSAVYLCASSFRDRGPQYFGPGTRLLVL.

This clone was counted once. The rearrangement joins TRBV7-9 to TRBJ1-2, with D possibly being TRBD1 (6 bases). Looked up from germline, CDR1 is SEHNR and CDR2 is FQNEAQ (reference sequence). Trimming removed 4 bases at V and 4 bases at J, with 13 bases between. The CDR3 contains 14 residues. The CDR3 bases are TGTGCCAGCAGCTCCGGACAGACAATCTATGGCTACACCTTC. Its translation is CASSSGQTIYGYTF. The whole variable domain, filled in from reference TRBV7-9 and TRBJ1-2, reads DTGVSQNPRHKITKRGQNVTFRCDPISEHNRLYWYRQTLGQGPEFLTYFQNEAQLEKSRLLSDRFSAERPKGSFSTLEIQRTEQGDSAMYLCASSSGQTIYGYTFGSGTRLTVV.